These 25 T cell receptor beta chains were sequenced from one sample in a study of blood T cells in healthy people across ages. A second PCR of 7 to 11 cycles used a sample-barcoded 5' primer and a J-beta primer mix. TCRdb reprocessed the 5' RACE reads with MiXCR, giving one entry per CDR3 protein. The sample yields about 500,000 distinct CDR3 sequences, 20% to 30% seen once. These records were also assigned to another study, of T cells of mothers and their children.

Sequencing was done on a sample of blood. These receptors were taken from a boy under 18 in good health.

The chain combines TRBV28 with TRBJ2-5, with D perhaps assigned TRBD1 or TRBD2 (5 bases each). Near its end, the DNA agrees better with TRBJ2-7, so the J call may be wrong. This CDR3 contains 15 residues. Looked up from germline, CDR1 is MDHEN and CDR2 is SYDVKM. This CDR3 reads CASSSSGRAAYEQYF. Here the CDR3 DNA reads TGTGCCAGCAGTTCATCGGGGCGAGCGGCCTACGAGCAGTACTTC.

In this sample, this clonotype turned up a few times. The CDR3 here is CASMGQGVYEQYF. The CDR3 nucleotides read TGTGCCAGCATGGGACAGGGTGTCTACGAGCAGTACTTC. The chain recombines TRBV27 with TRBJ2-7; 9 nucleotides line up with TRBD1. There are 13 residues in the CDR3. Germline V gives CDR1 MNHEY, CDR2 SMNVEV (reference sequence). V lost 7 bases to trimming and J lost 3 bases; unmatched junction nucleotides: 4.

This clonotype appeared once. The CDR3 region is CASSDPSGTGVETQYF. CDR3 DNA sequence: TGTGCCAGCAGTGATCCATCCGGGACAGGGGTCGAGACCCAGTACTTC. The rearrangement joins TRBV6-1 to TRBJ2-5, with 10 bases aligning to TRBD1. V was pared by 3 bases and J by 5 bases, with 9 bases of the junction left unmatched. The germline gives CDR1 MNHNS, CDR2 SASEGT. The CDR3 covers 16 residues.

This clonotype was found a few times. The chain links TRBV14 to TRBJ2-1, with D maybe TRBD2 (5 bases). Looked up from germline, CDR1 is SGHDN and CDR2 is FVKESK. Between the trimmed V and J ends, which lost 4 bases and 0 bases, there was a span of 19 bases. The CDR3 extends over 18 amino acids. The CDR3 here is CASSPGRFAGSSYNEQFF. CDR3 DNA: TGTGCCAGCAGCCCCGGTCGGTTTGCGGGCAGCTCCTACAATGAGCAGTTCTTC.

This clonotype was observed a few times. V is TRBV11-2 and J is TRBJ2-1; D may be TRBD1 or TRBD2 (5 bases each). V was trimmed by 6 bases and J by 5 bases, leaving 14 bases between them. Per germline, CDR1 SGHAT and CDR2 FQNNGV. CDR3 length equals 14 residues. CDR3 bases: TGTGCCAGCAGGTATCCGGGGCCTAACAATGAGCAGTTCTTC. Amino acid sequence: CASRYPGPNNEQFF.

The J gene is TRBJ1-2, the V gene TRBV12-3 or TRBV12-4, with 7 bases fitting TRBD1. The CDR3 has 19 residues. V shed 6 bases, J shed 2 bases, and the junction held 21 bases outside the gene matches. The DNA of the CDR3 is TGTGCCAGCAGCCGGGGGGGATGGGACAGATACCGGGCCAACTATGGCTACACCTTC. Protein sequence: CASSRGGWDRYRANYGYTF.

V usage is TRBV20-1 and J usage is TRBJ2-3; D tentatively fits TRBD1 or TRBD2 (5 bases each). Germline loops: CDR1 DFQATT, CDR2 SNEGSKA (reference sequence). This CDR3 spans 15 amino acids. The V gene lost 5 bases and the J gene lost 4 bases, with 19 bases spanning the gap. CDR3 DNA sequence: TGCAGTGCTCCGGGACCGGTTGCGGGTCCAGATACGCAGTATTTT. Amino acid sequence: CSAPGPVAGPDTQYF.

The V call is TRBV4-1, the J call TRBJ2-2, with 8 nucleotides matching TRBD1. Losses at the gene ends were 1 base for V and 3 bases for J; bases not matched to a gene: 4. CDR1 MGHRA and CDR2 YSYEKL come from the germline V gene. CDR3 size: 16 residues. This chain's CDR3 is CASSQGTGRDTGELFF. DNA for the CDR3: TGCGCCAGCAGCCAAGGGACAGGGAGAGACACCGGGGAGCTGTTTTTT.

The chain has TRBV7-3 and TRBJ2-5; TRBD1 or TRBD2 may be the D gene (6 bases each). The end of the DNA aligns better with TRBJ2-7, so the J call may be wrong. Per germline, CDR1 SGHTA and CDR2 FQGTGA. This CDR3 has 14 residues. The CDR3 sequence is CASSPTGGGGEQYF. For the CDR3, the DNA is TGTGCCAGCAGCCCGACCGGAGGGGGAGGCGAGCAGTACTTC.

This clonotype was counted between two and nine times. The junction departs from germline at one end; a sequencing error may be responsible. The chain couples TRBV4-3 to TRBJ2-3; D call uncertain. The CDR3 runs to 14 residues. The germline V gene encodes CDR1 LGHNA and CDR2 YSLEER. The CDR3 DNA reads TGCACCAGCAGCCAAGATGTTCGCACAGATACGCAGTATTTT. Amino acid sequence: CTSSQDVRTDTQYF.

This rearrangement joins TRBV7-3 to TRBJ2-1; 8 bases align to TRBD2. V was clipped by 2 bases and J by 1 base; unmatched bases: 7. Per germline, CDR1 SGHTA and CDR2 FQGTGA. The CDR3 totals 17 residues. CDR3 DNA: TGTGCCAGCAGCTTACCGGAGGCGGGAGGATCCTACAATGAGCAGTTCTTC. This gives the protein CASSLPEAGGSYNEQFF. Full variable domain (remainder filled in from reference TRBV7-3 and TRBJ2-1): GAGVSQTPSNKVTEKGKYVELRCDPISGHTALYWYRQSLGQGPEFLIYFQGTGAADDSGLPNDRFFAVRPEGSVSTLKIQRTERGDSAVYLCASSLPEAGGSYNEQFFGPGTRLTVL.

The sample holds a few counts of this clonotype. An end of the junction differs from the germline gene, which may be a read error. The rearrangement joins TRBV7-2 to TRBJ2-1, with D unclear. This CDR3 is 13 amino acids long. Germline V gene sequence: CDR1 SGHTA, CDR2 FQGNSA. The CDR3 bases are TGTGCCAGTAGCTTAGTTGAGTACAATGAGCAGTTCTTC. Translating it yields CASSLVEYNEQFF.

V and J are TRBV4-1 and TRBJ1-1; D gene ambiguous. Trimming shortened V by 3 bases and J by 7 bases, and 9 bases separated the two germline ends. This CDR3 has 12 residues. CDR1 is MGHRA and CDR2 is YSYEKL in the germline V gene. The CDR3 protein is CASSHGRHEAFF. The CDR3 DNA sequence: TGCGCCAGCAGCCACGGCCGCCATGAAGCTTTCTTT.

This clonotype was observed a handful of times. The rearrangement links TRBV4-3 to TRBJ2-5, with 8 bases lining up with TRBD2. The DNA matches TRBJ2-1 better at its end, which makes the J call doubtful. Germline V gene sequence: CDR1 LGHNA, CDR2 YSLEER. The CDR3 has 16 residues. CDR3 residues: CASSPSGGSGRYEQFF. CDR3 bases: TGCGCCAGCAGCCCCAGTGGGGGGAGCGGGAGATATGAGCAGTTCTTC.

This chain links TRBV27 with TRBJ2-5; no firm D call. CDR1 and CDR2 (germline): MNHEY, SMNVEV (reference sequence). The V and J ends lost 5 bases and 0 bases respectively, with 7 bases between them. CDR3 length: 13 amino acids. The CDR3 loop is CASSPNDQETQYF. For the CDR3, the DNA is TGTGCCAGCAGTCCCAACGACCAAGAGACCCAGTACTTC.

This clonotype was seen more than once but under ten times. The CDR3 region is CASKGGGAGTDTQYF. Here the CDR3 DNA reads TGTGCCAGCAAAGGAGGGGGCGCCGGCACAGATACGCAGTATTTT. V gene TRBV7-2 combines with J gene TRBJ2-3, with a possible D match to TRBD1 (7 bases). The germline V gene encodes CDR1 SGHTA and CDR2 FQGNSA. The CDR3 extends over 15 amino acids. The V gene lost 7 bases and the J gene lost 1 base, with 15 bases spanning the gap.

This clonotype was seen a few times. The genes are TRBV6-1 and TRBJ1-1; possible D gene TRBD1, 5 bases. The CDR3 runs 17 residues. From germline, CDR1 is MNHNS and CDR2 SASEGT. The V end lost 6 bases, the J end lost 1 base, and 21 bases lay between the germline ends. The CDR3 coding sequence is TGTGCCAGCAGACCGAAAGGCCCCGGACACTCGAACACTGAAGCTTTCTTT. It yields the protein CASRPKGPGHSNTEAFF.

The J gene is TRBJ2-4, the V gene TRBV9, with D perhaps TRBD2 (7 bases). V was pared by 0 bases and J by 6 bases, with 10 bases between. Germline lookup yields CDR1 SGDLS and CDR2 YYNGEE. The CDR3 loop spans 14 amino acids. The CDR3 DNA is TGTGCCAGCAGCGTAGAAGGGGGGGCAAACATTCAGTACTTC. It yields the protein CASSVEGGANIQYF. Based on the CDR3 plus reference TRBV9 and TRBJ2-4, the full variable domain is DSGVTQTPKHLITATGQRVTLRCSPRSGDLSVYWYQQSLDQGLQFLIQYYNGEERAKGNILERFSAQQFPDLHSELNLSSLELGDSALYFCASSVEGGANIQYFGAGTRLSVL.

V usage is TRBV2 and J usage is TRBJ2-1; TRBD2 aligns across 12 bases. V dropped 0 bases and J dropped 4; count of bases not matched to a gene: 13. Germline V lookup: CDR1 SNHLY, CDR2 FYNNEI. The CDR3 is 20 amino acids. In nucleotides, the CDR3 is TGTGCCAGCAGTGAAGCGGGACTAGCGGGCAGGACCCTTCCATACAATGAGCAGTTCTTC. Its translation: CASSEAGLAGRTLPYNEQFF.

A single count supports this clonotype. The chain combines TRBV29-1 with TRBJ2-3; a possible D gene is TRBD2 (5 bases). The CDR3 loop spans 16 amino acids. Germline-derived CDR1 and CDR2 are SQVTM and ANQGSEA. V lost 1 base to trimming and J lost 1 base, with 15 bases between them. The DNA for the CDR3 is TGCAGCGTTGAAGGTTCTTCTAGCTTCGGCACAGATACGCAGTATTTT. Protein: CSVEGSSSFGTDTQYF.

This clonotype was counted a single time. V gene TRBV3-1 combines with J gene TRBJ1-1; tentative D call: TRBD1 (6 bases). The germline gives CDR1 LGHDT, CDR2 YNNKEL (reference sequence). This CDR3 is 15 amino acids long. Trimming took off 3 bases at V and 6 bases at J, with 17 bases between the two ends. DNA for the CDR3: TGTGCCAGCAGCCAGCGGGGGGGCCCTAGCCCTGAAGCTTTCTTT. Protein product: CASSQRGGPSPEAFF.

This clonotype was seen only a few times. The rearrangement links TRBV20-1 to TRBJ1-1; TRBD1 agrees at 8 bases. The CDR3 totals 13 residues. The germline CDR1 and CDR2 sequences are DFQATT and SNEGSKA (reference sequence). Trimming took 6 bases from V and 0 from J; bases not matched to a gene: 3. CDR3 DNA: TGCAGTGCCCCGACAGGGGTGAACACTGAAGCTTTCTTT. It specifies CSAPTGVNTEAFF.

In its sample, this clonotype was seen a few times. This chain joins TRBV28 and TRBJ2-7; 12 bases fit TRBD1. The J segment lost 7 bases and the V segment lost 4 bases, leaving 8 bases of the junction unmatched. The CDR3 consists of 15 residues. Looked up from germline, CDR1 is MDHEN and CDR2 is SYDVKM. The CDR3 loop is CASSSPGQGAREQYF. The CDR3 coding sequence is TGTGCCAGCAGTTCACCGGGACAGGGGGCTAGGGAGCAGTACTTC.

This clonotype turned up a few times. The J gene is TRBJ1-6, the V gene TRBV20-1; no reliable D call. The CDR3 length is 15 residues. CDR1 and CDR2 (germline): DFQATT, SNEGSKA (reference sequence). Trimming removed 0 bases from V and 5 bases from J, with 11 bases in between. This CDR3 reads CSARDGSRDNSPLHF. CDR3 nucleotide sequence: TGCAGTGCTAGAGACGGGTCAAGGGATAATTCACCCCTCCACTTT.

This clonotype was seen more than once but under ten times. The junction differs from germline at one of its ends, possibly a read error. V usage is TRBV5-1 and J usage is TRBJ1-1; D might be TRBD1 (5 bases). CDR1 is SGHRS and CDR2 is YFSETQ in the germline V gene. The CDR3 is made up of 15 amino acids. The CDR3 here is CASSLEGRPTDEVFF. The CDR3, as DNA: TGCGCCAGCAGCTTGGAGGGACGGCCTACTGATGAAGTTTTCTTT.